A single TCR beta chain is shown here with its context. The CDR3 covers 13 residues. V was shortened by 5 bases and J by 7 bases, with 14 bases between the two germline ends. The V gene's germline CDR1 is MNHEY and CDR2 SVGAGI. The sample belongs to a study of blood T cell repertoires in COVID-19. About the study: T cells, B-cell-depleted T cells, or PBMCs provided the cDNA or gDNA that served as material.

The repertoire was sequenced with immunoSEQ multiplex PCR; TCRdb's copy has only in-frame clones and lacks some. In the table there are about 150,000 clones, approximately 86% of which are singletons. The sequence was obtained from a man at least 80 years old with COVID-19, enrolled during active disease. Sample: peripheral blood. The chain uses TRBV6-5 and TRBJ2-5; D perhaps matches TRBD2 (6 bases). Written as DNA, the CDR3 is TGTGCCAGCAGTAATGGCGGGGACCCGACCCAGTACTTC. Protein product: CASSNGGDPTQYF.